The next 5 T cell receptor beta chains were all read from a single sample in a study of T cells after yellow fever vaccination. TCRdb reprocessed the 5' RACE reads via MiXCR and lists one record per CDR3 protein. The sample contains 150,000 to 200,000 distinct CDR3 sequences, approximately 10% of which appear only once. Sample: CD8+ T cells sorted from PBMCs, taken 15 days after the yellow fever booster vaccination. These receptor sequences come from a man aged 18-30 years who received the YFV17D yellow fever vaccine.

V usage is TRBV7-6 and J usage is TRBJ2-7; D is ambiguous. CDR1 SGHVS and CDR2 FNYEAQ come from the germline V gene. The V end was cut by 6 bases, the J end by 5 bases, with 17 bases between. The CDR3 sequence is 14 residues long. This chain's CDR3 is CASSIDTLGHEQYF. CDR3 nucleotide sequence: TGTGCCAGCAGTATTGACACCCTTGGCCACGAGCAGTACTTC.

The chain couples TRBV6-5 to TRBJ2-1; 7 nucleotides match TRBD1. From germline, CDR1 is MNHEY and CDR2 SVGAGI. Trimming took 2 bases from V and 10 from J; bases not matched to a gene: 11. CDR3 length equals 15 residues. The CDR3 sequence: CASSYRGGGLGEQFF. CDR3 nucleotides: TGTGCCAGCAGTTACAGAGGGGGCGGACTTGGAGAGCAGTTCTTC.

The chain carries TRBV6-6 and TRBJ2-1, with D uncertain. Germline CDR1 is MNHNY and CDR2 is SVGAGI (reference sequence). This CDR3 is built from 15 residues. The V end lost 2 bases, the J end lost 0 bases, and 8 bases lay between the germline ends. CDR3 sequence reads: CASSYLELSYNEQFF. Here the CDR3 DNA reads TGTGCCAGCAGTTACCTGGAACTCTCCTACAATGAGCAGTTCTTC.

The chain is built from TRBV5-4 and TRBJ1-4, with D unresolved. Germline CDR1 SGHNT, CDR2 YYREEE (reference sequence). Deletions cut 1 base from V and 1 base from J, with 14 bases between. The CDR3 covers 17 residues. CDR3 protein: CASSLRAALGTNEKLFF. Written as DNA, the CDR3 is TGTGCCAGCAGCTTGAGGGCCGCCCTGGGAACTAATGAAAAACTGTTTTTT. The full variable domain, with the rest looked up from reference TRBV5-4 and TRBJ1-4, is ETGVTQSPTHLIKTRGQQVTLRCSSQSGHNTVSWYQQALGQGPQFIFQYYREEENGRGNFPPRFSGLQFPNYSSELNVNALELDDSALYLCASSLRAALGTNEKLFFGSGTQLSVL.

This clonotype was seen a single time. The chain couples TRBV19 to TRBJ1-1, with TRBD1 as a possible D gene (5 bases). V lost 7 bases and J 5 bases, leaving 17 bases between the germline ends. There are 14 residues in the CDR3. Germline V lookup: CDR1 LNHDA, CDR2 SQIVND (reference sequence). CDR3 protein: CASKARQGITEAFF. The CDR3 region has the DNA TGTGCCAGTAAGGCGAGGCAGGGTATTACTGAAGCTTTCTTT.